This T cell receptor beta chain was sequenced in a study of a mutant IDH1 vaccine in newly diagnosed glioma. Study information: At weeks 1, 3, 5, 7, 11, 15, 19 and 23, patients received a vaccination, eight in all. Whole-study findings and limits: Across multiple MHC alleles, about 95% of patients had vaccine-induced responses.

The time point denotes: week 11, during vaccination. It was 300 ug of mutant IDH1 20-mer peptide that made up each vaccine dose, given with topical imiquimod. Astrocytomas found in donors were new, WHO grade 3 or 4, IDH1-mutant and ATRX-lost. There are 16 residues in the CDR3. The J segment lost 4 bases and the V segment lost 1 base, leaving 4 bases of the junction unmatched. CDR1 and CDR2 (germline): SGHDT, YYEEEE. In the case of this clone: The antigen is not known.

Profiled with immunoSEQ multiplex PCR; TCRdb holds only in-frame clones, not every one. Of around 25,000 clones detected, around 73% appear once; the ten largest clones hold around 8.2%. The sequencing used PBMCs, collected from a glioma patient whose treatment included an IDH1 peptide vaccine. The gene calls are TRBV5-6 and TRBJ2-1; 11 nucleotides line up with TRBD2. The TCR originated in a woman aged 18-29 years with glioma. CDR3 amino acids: CASSLLTSGGYNEQFF. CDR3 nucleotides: TGTGCCAGCAGCTTGCTTACTAGCGGGGGTTACAATGAGCAGTTCTTC.